These 12 T cell receptor beta chains were sequenced from one sample in a study of siplizumab effects on memory and regulatory T cells. Libraries were prepared by immunoSEQ multiplex PCR; TCRdb keeps only in-frame clonotypes and omits some of them. The sample has approximately 100,000 clones; approximately 94% are singletons. The sequenced material came from Tregs sorted from blood. The receptors were sampled from a human donor in good health.

This clone was found once. This chain connects TRBV28 to TRBJ2-7; D is unresolved. This CDR3 is built from 13 residues. CDR1 is MDHEN and CDR2 is SYDVKM in the germline V gene. Trimming stripped 3 bases from V and 5 bases from J, with 11 bases between. This CDR3 reads CASSLLWLNEQYF. As DNA, the CDR3 is TGTGCCAGCAGTTTGTTGTGGTTGAACGAGCAGTACTTC.

The V and J genes are TRBV11-3 and TRBJ1-1; D uncertain. With 5 bases removed from V and 5 bases from J, the gap between germline ends came to 9 bases. This CDR3 is built from 12 residues. The germline gives CDR1 SGHNT, CDR2 YENEEA. As DNA, the CDR3 is TGTGCCAGCAGCCAGTACGGAACTGAAGCTTTCTTT. As protein: CASSQYGTEAFF.

The chain couples TRBV25-1 to TRBJ2-1; 7 bases align to TRBD1. CDR1 and CDR2 from the germline V gene are MGHDK and SYGVNS. The CDR3 spans 15 residues. Losses at the gene ends were 3 bases for V and 8 bases for J; bases not matched to a gene: 10. The chain's CDR3 is CASSESLNRGHEQFF. CDR3 coding DNA: TGTGCCAGCAGTGAGTCTCTGAATAGGGGGCATGAGCAGTTCTTC.

The rearrangement links TRBV6-6 to TRBJ2-1, with 8 nucleotides matching TRBD2. This CDR3 spans 15 amino acids. Germline CDR1 is MNHNY and CDR2 is SVGAGI (reference sequence). The V gene end was trimmed by 7 bases and the J gene end by 3 bases; junction bases not matched to a gene: 8. The DNA for the CDR3 is TGTGCCAGCAAGAAGGGACTAGATAGCTACAATGAGCAGTTCTTC. It translates to CASKKGLDSYNEQFF.

The table lists this clone with a few counts. The J gene is TRBJ2-2, the V gene TRBV6-6; D perhaps matches TRBD1 (5 bases). Germline values: CDR1 MNHNY, CDR2 SVGAGI (reference sequence). V was trimmed by 0 bases and J by 7 bases, leaving 15 bases between them. This CDR3 is built from 16 residues. The CDR3 sequence: CASSYSMQGVGGELFF. The CDR3, as DNA: TGTGCCAGCAGTTACTCGATGCAAGGGGTCGGCGGGGAGCTGTTTTTT.

The genes are TRBV28 and TRBJ1-3; no definite D call. CDR3 length: 14 amino acids. Germline assignment: CDR1 MDHEN and CDR2 SYDVKM. Trimming took 3 bases from V and 3 from J, leaving 9 bases between them. CDR3 nucleotide sequence: TGTGCCAGCAGTTTTGGCCTTTATGGAAACACCATATATTTT. Its translation is CASSFGLYGNTIYF.

DNA of the CDR3: TGTGCCAGTAGGAGGGTAGGGGAAAACATTCAGTACTTC. It is translated as CASRRVGENIQYF. The chain employs TRBV19 and TRBJ2-4, with D perhaps given as TRBD1 or TRBD2 (5 bases each). The length of the CDR3 is 13 residues. The V gene lost 6 bases and the J gene lost 5 bases, with 11 bases spanning the gap. Germline V CDR1 and CDR2: LNHDA, SQIVND (reference sequence).

This clone was observed a handful of times. The chain links TRBV29-1 to TRBJ1-3; D not certain. V lost 5 bases to trimming and J lost 0 bases, with 5 bases between them. CDR1 SQVTM and CDR2 ANQGSEA come from the germline V gene. The CDR3 covers 12 residues. CDR3 DNA sequence: TGCAGCGTTACAGCCTCTGGAAACACCATATATTTT. Its translation: CSVTASGNTIYF.

The rearrangement joins TRBV28 to TRBJ2-3; D ambiguous. The germline V gene has CDR1 MDHEN and CDR2 SYDVKM. Trimming cost V 2 bases and J 2 bases, with 8 bases left between them. The CDR3 contains 14 residues. The CDR3 region has the DNA TGTGCCAGCAGTTTACTAGGGAACACAGATACGCAGTATTTT. As protein: CASSLLGNTDTQYF.

The genes are TRBV15 and TRBJ2-1; 7 bases are a match to TRBD1. V shed 2 bases and J 8 bases; nucleotides not matched to a gene: 12. The CDR3 is made up of 16 amino acids. The germline gives CDR1 LNHNV, CDR2 YYDKDF (reference sequence). The CDR3 sequence is CATSRTTQGQSDEQFF. CDR3 coding DNA: TGTGCCACCAGCAGAACAACCCAGGGACAGTCGGATGAGCAGTTCTTC.

V and J are TRBV11-2 and TRBJ2-7, with 12 bases lining up with TRBD2. Germline V gene data show CDR1 as SGHAT and CDR2 as FQNNGV. V shed 4 bases and J 1 base; nucleotides not matched to a gene: 5. The CDR3 length is 16 residues. The DNA for the CDR3 is TGTGCCAGCAGCTCAAGCGGGACTAGCGGGTCCTACGAGCAGTACTTC. This translates into CASSSSGTSGSYEQYF.

The rearrangement links TRBV2 to TRBJ2-2; 7 bases fit TRBD2. Germline values: CDR1 SNHLY, CDR2 FYNNEI. The length of the CDR3 is 14 residues. Trimming cost V 7 bases and J 6 bases; bases outside gene matches: 8. CDR3 nucleotides: TGTGCCAGCATGTTGCGGGAGATCCCCGGGGAGCTGTTTTTT. Its translation is CASMLREIPGELFF.